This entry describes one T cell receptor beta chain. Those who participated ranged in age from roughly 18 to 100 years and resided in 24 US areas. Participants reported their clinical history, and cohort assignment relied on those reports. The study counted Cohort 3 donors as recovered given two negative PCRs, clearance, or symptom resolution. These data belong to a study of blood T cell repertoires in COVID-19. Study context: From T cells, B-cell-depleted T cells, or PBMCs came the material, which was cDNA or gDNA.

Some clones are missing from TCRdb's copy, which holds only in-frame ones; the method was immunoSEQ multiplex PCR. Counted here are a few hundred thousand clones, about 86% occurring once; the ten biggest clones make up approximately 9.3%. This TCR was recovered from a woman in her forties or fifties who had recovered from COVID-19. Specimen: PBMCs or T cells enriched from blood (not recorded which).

The CDR3 region is CASSSRQTAFF. CDR3 coding DNA: TGTGCCAGCAGTAGTAGACAGACAGCTTTCTTT. The genes are TRBV5-6 and TRBJ1-1, with D perhaps matching TRBD1 (5 bases). This CDR3 is 11 amino acids long. V shed 5 bases and J shed 10 bases, with 12 bases lying between them. Germline lookup yields CDR1 SGHDT and CDR2 YYEEEE.